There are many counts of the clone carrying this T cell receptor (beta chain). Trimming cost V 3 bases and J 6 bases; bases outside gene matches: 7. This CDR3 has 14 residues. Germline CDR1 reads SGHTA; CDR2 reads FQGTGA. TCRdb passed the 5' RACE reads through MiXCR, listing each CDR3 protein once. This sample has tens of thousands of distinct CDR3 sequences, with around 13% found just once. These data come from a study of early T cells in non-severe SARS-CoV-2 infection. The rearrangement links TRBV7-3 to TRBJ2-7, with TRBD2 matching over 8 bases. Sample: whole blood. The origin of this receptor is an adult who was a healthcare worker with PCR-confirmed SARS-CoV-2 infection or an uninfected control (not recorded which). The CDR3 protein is CASSFGLAIGEQYF. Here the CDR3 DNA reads TGTGCCAGCAGCTTCGGACTAGCAATCGGCGAGCAGTACTTC.